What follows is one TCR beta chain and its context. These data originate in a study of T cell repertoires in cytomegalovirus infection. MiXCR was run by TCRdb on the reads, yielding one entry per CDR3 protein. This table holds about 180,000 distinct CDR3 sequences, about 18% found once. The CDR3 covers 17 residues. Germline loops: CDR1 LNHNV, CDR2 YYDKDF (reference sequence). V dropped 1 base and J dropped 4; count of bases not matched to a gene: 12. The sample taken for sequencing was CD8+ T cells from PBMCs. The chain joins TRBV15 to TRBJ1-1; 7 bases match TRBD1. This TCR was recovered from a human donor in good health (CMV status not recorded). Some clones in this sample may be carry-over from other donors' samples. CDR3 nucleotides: TGTGCCACCAGCAGAGTCCCGGGACAGTGCCGGCGCACTGAAGCTTTCTTT. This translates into CATSRVPGQCRRTEAFF.